Listed here are 9 T cell receptor beta chains from one sample, sequenced in a study of OX40 agonist ivuxolimab in advanced cancers. Assay: immunoSEQ multiplex PCR; the TCRdb copy retains only in-frame clones and omits some. The table has about 73,000 clones, about 88% seen once. The material was CD4+ or CD8+ T cells sorted from blood, obtained in a trial of the OX40 agonist ivuxolimab. The receptors were gathered from an adult with an advanced solid tumor such as melanoma, head and neck, liver or kidney cancer.

This rearrangement joins TRBV18 to TRBJ1-2; the match to TRBD1 covers 7 bases. Germline V gives CDR1 KGHSH, CDR2 LQKENI. The V segment lost 3 bases and the J segment 10 bases; nucleotides outside the gene matches: 8. The CDR3 is made up of 13 amino acids. The CDR3 reads CASSPRGGEDYTF. CDR3 nucleotide sequence: TGTGCCAGCTCACCCAGGGGGGGCGAGGACTACACCTTC.

The chain is built from TRBV28 and TRBJ2-3; either TRBD1 or TRBD2 may fit D (6 bases each). CDR1 and CDR2 (germline): MDHEN, SYDVKM. The CDR3 runs to 15 residues. V gave up 5 bases and J gave up 8 bases, with 20 bases separating them. For the CDR3, the DNA is TGTGCCAGCAGTCATGGGGGGCGGTCATACCGTACGCAGTATTTT. This encodes CASSHGGRSYRTQYF.

The chain is built from TRBV7-3 and TRBJ2-1; 14 positions agree with TRBD2. Germline V gives CDR1 SGHTA, CDR2 FQGTGA. Trimming took 3 bases from V and 0 from J; bases not matched to a gene: 4. This CDR3 contains 18 residues. CDR3 sequence (DNA): TGTGCCAGCAGCTTCCGGACTAGCGGGAGGAGCTCCTACAATGAGCAGTTCTTC. Amino acid sequence: CASSFRTSGRSSYNEQFF.

This clone turned up a few times. The chain joins TRBV5-1 to TRBJ2-6; 7 bases map to TRBD2. J gave up 0 bases and V 4 bases, and 13 bases lay outside the gene matches. CDR1 SGHRS and CDR2 YFSETQ come from the germline V gene. The CDR3 spans 19 residues. CDR3 in amino acids: CASSPGSSSGLSGANVLTF. DNA of the CDR3: TGCGCCAGCAGCCCTGGATCGTCTAGCGGACTCTCTGGGGCCAACGTCCTGACTTTC.

The chain has TRBV2 and TRBJ2-5, with D perhaps matching TRBD1 or TRBD2 (5 bases each). Looked up from germline, CDR1 is SNHLY and CDR2 is FYNNEI. V lost 4 bases, J lost 5 bases, and 23 bases lay in between. The CDR3 contains 17 residues. CDR3 sequence (DNA): TGTGCCAGCAGTGCCCGCGGGTCTCGGCCCTGGGGGGAGACCCAGTACTTC. It codes for CASSARGSRPWGETQYF.

The chain links TRBV28 to TRBJ1-1; D is ambiguous. This CDR3 has 12 amino acids. Trimming took off 5 bases at V and 6 bases at J, with 10 bases between the two ends. Germline V gives CDR1 MDHEN, CDR2 SYDVKM. The CDR3 bases are TGTGCCAGCAGTCCCCCTCTACCTGAAGCTTTCTTT. It codes for CASSPPLPEAFF.

A few counts support this clone. The chain uses TRBV7-9 and TRBJ2-1, with a weak D call TRBD1 (6 bases). Germline loops: CDR1 SEHNR, CDR2 FQNEAQ (reference sequence). This CDR3 is 19 amino acids long. Trimming shortened V by 3 bases and J by 2 bases, and 23 bases separated the two germline ends. CDR3 DNA sequence: TGTGCCAGCAGCTTTGGCCGGGACACAATCCTCGGGGCCTACAATGAGCAGTTCTTC. It specifies CASSFGRDTILGAYNEQFF.

This chain joins TRBV6-5 and TRBJ2-1; maybe TRBD1 (5 bases). The V end lost 4 bases, the J end lost 6 bases, and 10 bases lay between the germline ends. Germline loops: CDR1 MNHEY, CDR2 SVGAGI. This CDR3 has 13 amino acids. The CDR3 protein is CASSLWGLNEQFF. CDR3 coding DNA: TGTGCCAGCAGTTTATGGGGCCTCAATGAGCAGTTCTTC.

The gene calls are TRBV30 and TRBJ1-2, with a tentative D call TRBD1 (6 bases). Trimming pared 6 bases from V and 7 bases from J, leaving 24 bases between. The germline gives CDR1 GTSNPN, CDR2 SVGIG (reference sequence). The length of the CDR3 is 15 residues. The CDR3 protein is CACDRGAEIKRGYTF. For the CDR3, the DNA is TGTGCCTGCGATAGGGGGGCGGAGATAAAGCGTGGCTACACCTTC. Filled out from reference TRBV30 and TRBJ1-2, the complete variable domain reads SQTIHQWPATLVQPVGSPLSLECTVEGTSNPNLYWYRQAAGRGLQLLFYSVGIGQISSEVPQNLSASRPQDRQFILSSKKLLLSDSGFYLCACDRGAEIKRGYTFGSGTRLTVV.